These 14 T cell receptor beta chains were all obtained from the same sample, sequenced in a study of T cell responses to AZD1222 COVID-19 vaccine. The protocol was immunoSEQ multiplex PCR, while the TCRdb copy is restricted to in-frame clones and leaves out a portion. Of about 50,000 clones listed, 88% are singletons. The sample in question was peripheral blood, obtained on day 0 of AZD1222 vaccination. These receptors were obtained from an adult in good health.

This sequence joins TRBV12-3 or TRBV12-4 and TRBJ2-1; 8 bases fit TRBD1. With 7 bases clipped from V and 6 bases from J, the junction kept 5 bases outside the gene matches. This CDR3 region has 13 residues. In DNA, the CDR3 is TGTGCCAGCACCTGGGACAGGTCCAATGAGCAGTTCTTC. Translating it yields CASTWDRSNEQFF.

This chain joins TRBV11-2 and TRBJ2-7, with D tentatively TRBD1 (6 bases). This CDR3 has 18 amino acids. The germline V gene has CDR1 SGHAT and CDR2 FQNNGV. Trimming took 1 base from V and 4 from J, leaving 23 bases between them. The CDR3, as DNA: TGTGCCAGCAGCTTAGTTAAAAGGGAGAAGGGACAAGGGTACGAGCAGTACTTC. Translating gives CASSLVKREKGQGYEQYF.

This chain connects TRBV5-8 to TRBJ1-6, with 7 bases that match TRBD1. After removal of 4 bases from V and 0 bases from J, the junction contained 7 bases not matched to a gene. There are 17 residues in the CDR3. Germline values: CDR1 SGHTS, CDR2 YDEGEE. CDR3 DNA sequence: TGTGCCAGCAGCAACCCGTGGGACAGCTCCTATAATTCACCCCTCCACTTT. The encoded protein is CASSNPWDSSYNSPLHF.

This clone was seen only once. The chain joins TRBV19 to TRBJ2-5; 11 bases fit TRBD2. This CDR3 spans 19 amino acids. Germline V gene data show CDR1 as LNHDA and CDR2 as SQIVND (reference sequence). V dropped 4 bases and J dropped 3; count of bases not matched to a gene: 16. The CDR3 DNA reads as TGTGCCAGTAGTACCCAGCTCTATCATGTACTAGCGGGAGAAGAGACCCAGTACTTC. Protein: CASSTQLYHVLAGEETQYF.

The rearrangement links TRBV2 to TRBJ2-1; possibly TRBD1 for D (6 bases). Germline loops: CDR1 SNHLY, CDR2 FYNNEI. This CDR3 spans 13 amino acids. The V and J ends lost 5 bases and 7 bases respectively, with 12 bases between them. CDR3 protein: CASSLLQGNEQFF. Here the CDR3 DNA reads TGTGCCAGCAGTCTCCTCCAGGGGAATGAGCAGTTCTTC.

The V and J genes are TRBV5-1 and TRBJ1-2; D is unclear. The germline V gene has CDR1 SGHRS and CDR2 YFSETQ. This CDR3 is built from 14 residues. V gave up 4 bases and J gave up 4 bases, with 14 bases separating them. Here the CDR3 DNA reads TGCGCCAGCAGCCCCCGCGGCCGCAGCTATGGCTACACCTTC. It is translated as CASSPRGRSYGYTF. Full variable domain (remainder filled in from reference TRBV5-1 and TRBJ1-2): KAGVTQTPRYLIKTRGQQVTLSCSPISGHRSVSWYQQTPGQGLQFLFEYFSETQRNKGNFPGRFSGRQFSNSRSEMNVSTLELGDSALYLCASSPRGRSYGYTFGSGTRLTVV.

V is TRBV9 and J is TRBJ1-3; maybe TRBD1 (6 bases). V shed 0 bases and J shed 4 bases, with 14 bases lying between them. The germline V gene has CDR1 SGDLS and CDR2 YYNGEE. The CDR3 contains 16 residues. CDR3 DNA sequence: TGTGCCAGCAGCGTAGCGGGGCAGGGGATCGGAAACACCATATATTTT. Its translation: CASSVAGQGIGNTIYF.

The V and J genes are TRBV12-3 or TRBV12-4 and TRBJ2-5; D perhaps matches TRBD1 (5 bases). V lost 6 bases, J lost 3 bases, and 11 bases lay in between. The CDR3 extends over 13 amino acids. This chain's CDR3 is CASRQGAEETQYF. The CDR3 DNA reads TGTGCCAGCAGGCAAGGGGCGGAAGAGACCCAGTACTTC.

This chain uses TRBV7-9 with TRBJ2-1; 11 bases are shared with TRBD2. V was pared by 8 bases and J by 0 bases, with 3 bases of the junction left unmatched. This CDR3 has 15 amino acids. CDR1 is SEHNR and CDR2 is FQNEAQ in the germline V gene (reference sequence). In nucleotides, the CDR3 is TGTGCCAGCCGAGGGACTAGCGGCTCCTACAATGAGCAGTTCTTC. Amino acids: CASRGTSGSYNEQFF.

The J gene is TRBJ1-5, the V gene TRBV6-2 or TRBV6-3; 12 bases match TRBD1. Germline CDR1 and CDR2: MNHEY and SVGEGT. V lost 3 bases to trimming and J lost 1 base; unmatched junction nucleotides: 10. The CDR3 is 19 amino acids. CDR3 in amino acids: CASSYSQGQGARSNQPQHF. CDR3 sequence (DNA): TGTGCCAGCAGTTATTCGCAGGGACAGGGGGCGCGGAGCAATCAGCCCCAGCATTTT.

V usage is TRBV10-3 and J usage is TRBJ2-1; D perhaps matches TRBD1 (5 bases). The CDR3 extends over 14 amino acids. Germline CDR1 reads ENHRY; CDR2 reads SYGVKD. Between the trimmed V and J ends, which lost 8 bases and 4 bases, there was a span of 15 bases. The CDR3 nucleotides read TGTGCCATCCGCTTTTCGGACATTTACAATGAGCAGTTCTTC. Translation: CAIRFSDIYNEQFF.

This chain links TRBV5-1 with TRBJ1-1; 8 nucleotides match TRBD1. The CDR3 runs to 14 residues. V shed 0 bases and J 4 bases; nucleotides not matched to a gene: 2. Germline V lookup: CDR1 SGHRS, CDR2 YFSETQ. The CDR3 here is CASSLEGQATEAFF. The CDR3 region has the DNA TGCGCCAGCAGCTTGGAGGGACAGGCCACTGAAGCTTTCTTT.

This chain joins TRBV4-3 and TRBJ1-2; 7 bases align to TRBD1. CDR1 LGHNA and CDR2 YSLEER come from the germline V gene. Germline trimming cut 0 bases from V and 7 bases from J; bases unmatched to any gene: 8. The CDR3 has 15 amino acids. In DNA, the CDR3 is TGCGCCAGCAGCCAAGACTACAGGGGAGGGGTTGGCTACACCTTC. This gives the protein CASSQDYRGGVGYTF.

The chain is built from TRBV12-3 or TRBV12-4 and TRBJ1-5; 8 bases fit TRBD1. The CDR3 covers 13 residues. Germline trimming cut 5 bases from V and 10 bases from J; bases unmatched to any gene: 7. The CDR3 bases are TGTGCCAGCAGTCCTACCGACAGGGGTCCCCAGCATTTT. It translates to CASSPTDRGPQHF.